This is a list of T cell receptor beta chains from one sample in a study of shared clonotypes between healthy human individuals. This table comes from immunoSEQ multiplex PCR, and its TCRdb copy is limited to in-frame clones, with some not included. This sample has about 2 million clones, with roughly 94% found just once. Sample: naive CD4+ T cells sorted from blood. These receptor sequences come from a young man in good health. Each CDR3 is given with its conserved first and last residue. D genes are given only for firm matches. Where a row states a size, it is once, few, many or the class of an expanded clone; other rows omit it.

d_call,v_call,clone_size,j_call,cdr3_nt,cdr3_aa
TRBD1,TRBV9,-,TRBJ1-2,TGTGCCAGCAGCGCTCAGACCCGGGACAGGGTTTACTATGGCTACACCTTC,CASSAQTRDRVYYGYTF
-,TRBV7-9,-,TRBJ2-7,TGTGCCAGCAGCCCCCGGGACCGAGCCTACGAGCAGTACTTC,CASSPRDRAYEQYF
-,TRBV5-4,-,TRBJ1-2,TGTGCCAGCAGCCAAAACAGGGAGGGAGGCTACACCTTC,CASSQNREGGYTF
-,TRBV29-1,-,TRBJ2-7,TGCAGCGTTTGGGACCCATCCTACGAGCAGTACTTC,CSVWDPSYEQYF
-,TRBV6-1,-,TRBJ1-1,TGTGCCAGCACAGGGAACGGGATCACTGAAGCTTTCTTT,CASTGNGITEAFF
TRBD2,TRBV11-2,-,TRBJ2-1,TGTGCCAGCAGCTTATACCCTAGCGGGGGGTCGAGCTCCTACAATGAGCAGTTCTTC,CASSLYPSGGSSSYNEQFF
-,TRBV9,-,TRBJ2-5,TGTGCCAGCAGCTCTTCGGGGGGCCCGGGTGAGACCCAGTACTTC,CASSSSGGPGETQYF
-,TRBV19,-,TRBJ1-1,TGTGCCACCTCGGACAGATTTAACACTGAAGCTTTCTTT,CATSDRFNTEAFF
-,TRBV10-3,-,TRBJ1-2,TGTGCCATCAGTGAAAAGGAAGCTAACTATGGCTACACCTTC,CAISEKEANYGYTF
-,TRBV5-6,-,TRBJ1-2,TGTGCCAGCAGCTCCCCGCGGAGGGGTGATGGCTACACCTTC,CASSSPRRGDGYTF
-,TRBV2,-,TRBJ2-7,TGTGCCAGCAGGAGGTCATCCCCCCTCTACGAGCAGTACTTC,CASRRSSPLYEQYF
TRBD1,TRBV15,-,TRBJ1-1,TGTGCCACCTCACCAGGGGAAAGACAGGGGGCGTACGCTGAAGCTTTCTTT,CATSPGERQGAYAEAFF
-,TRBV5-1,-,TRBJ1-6,TGCGCCAGCAGCTCGGGCACGGGGGGGACCGGCTCACCCCTCCACTTT,CASSSGTGGTGSPLHF
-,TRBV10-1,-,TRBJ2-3,TGCGCCAGCAGTGAGTCGACCGGCGGAGATACGCAGTATTTT,CASSESTGGDTQYF
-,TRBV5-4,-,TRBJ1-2,TGTGCCAGCAGCTTACAGGGACCCTATGGCTACACCTTC,CASSLQGPYGYTF
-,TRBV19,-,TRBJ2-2,TGTGCCAGTAGTATCGATTGGGACACCGTTAACACCGGGGAGCTGTTTTTT,CASSIDWDTVNTGELFF
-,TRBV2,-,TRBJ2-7,TGTGCCAGCAGCGACAGGTTCGAGCAGTACTTC,CASSDRFEQYF
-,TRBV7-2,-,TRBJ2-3,TGTGCCAGCAGCTTAGGCGGGACAGCCACAGATACGCAGTATTTT,CASSLGGTATDTQYF
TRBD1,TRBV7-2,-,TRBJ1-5,TGTGCCAGCAGCTTAGATGGTAGGGGGCATCAGCCCCAGCATTTT,CASSLDGRGHQPQHF
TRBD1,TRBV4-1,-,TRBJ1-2,TGCGCCAGCAGCCAAGGGGACAGGGAGATTCGTGGCTACACCTTC,CASSQGDREIRGYTF
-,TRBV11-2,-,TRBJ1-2,TGTGCCAGCAGCGATGGGGAGGGCTACACCTTC,CASSDGEGYTF
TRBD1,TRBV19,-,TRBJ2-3,TGTGCCAGCCGGGACAGGGGGACAGATACGCAGTATTTT,CASRDRGTDTQYF
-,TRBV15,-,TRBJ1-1,TGTGCCACCAGCAGAACTCCGGGACGGATGAACACTGAAGCTTTCTTT,CATSRTPGRMNTEAFF
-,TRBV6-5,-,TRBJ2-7,TGTGCCAGCAGCAGGGGTTACGAGCAGTACTTC,CASSRGYEQYF
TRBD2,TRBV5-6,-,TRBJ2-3,TGTGCCAGCAGCTTTTCTCTAGCGGGAGGTACAGATACGCAGTATTTT,CASSFSLAGGTDTQYF
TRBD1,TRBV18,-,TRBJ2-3,TGTGCCAGCGGACCGGGACAGAGCACAGATACGCAGTATTTT,CASGPGQSTDTQYF
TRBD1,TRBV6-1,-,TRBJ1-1,TGTGCCAGCAGTACCCAGGGGGGGAAGAACACTGAAGCTTTCTTT,CASSTQGGKNTEAFF
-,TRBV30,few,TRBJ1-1,TGTGCCTGGAGTGTCAACATGAACACTGAAGCTTTCTTT,CAWSVNMNTEAFF
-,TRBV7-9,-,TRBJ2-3,TGTGCCAGCAGCCCAGGGGGCACAGATACGCAGTATTTT,CASSPGGTDTQYF
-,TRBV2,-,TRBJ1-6,TGTGCCAGCAGATGGACCCCCCTCAAGACCTATTCACCCCTCCACTTT,CASRWTPLKTYSPLHF
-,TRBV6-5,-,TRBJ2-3,TGTGCCAGCAGTTATGGGCGGACACCTAGGGATACGCAGTATTTT,CASSYGRTPRDTQYF
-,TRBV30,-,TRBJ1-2,TGTGCCTGGAACAGGGCCCATGGCTACACCTTC,CAWNRAHGYTF
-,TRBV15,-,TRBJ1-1,TGTGCCACCAGCAGAGATCTGTTGGCAGGGGAAGCTTTCTTT,CATSRDLLAGEAFF
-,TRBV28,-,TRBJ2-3,TGTGGATCGTCGGGACAGGGACTAGCAAAAGATACGCAGTATTTT,CGSSGQGLAKDTQYF
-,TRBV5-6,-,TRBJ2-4,TGTGCCAGCAGCGAGGGACTTTCAGCCAAAAACATTCAGTACTTC,CASSEGLSAKNIQYF
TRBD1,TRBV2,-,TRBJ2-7,TGTGCCAGCAGTGGTCAGGGGGCGGGCTACGAGCAGTACTTC,CASSGQGAGYEQYF
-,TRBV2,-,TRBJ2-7,TGTGCCAGCAGTGTCGGCCTACTGGGGGAGCAGTACTTC,CASSVGLLGEQYF
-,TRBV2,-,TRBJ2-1,TGTGCCAGCCAGGGGGCTAGCGGCTACAATGAGCAGTTCTTC,CASQGASGYNEQFF
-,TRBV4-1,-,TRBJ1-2,TGCGCCAGCAGCCAAGGATTAAAGGGCCCCAGAGACTATGGCTACACCTTC,CASSQGLKGPRDYGYTF
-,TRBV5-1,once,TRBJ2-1,TGCGCCAGCAGCTTGGTCGAAGGGGCCCCCGATCTGTTCTTC,CASSLVEGAPDLFF
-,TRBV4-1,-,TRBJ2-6,TGCGCCAGCAGCATGGGGATCTCTGGGGCCAACGTCCTGACTTTC,CASSMGISGANVLTF
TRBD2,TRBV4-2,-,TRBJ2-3,TGTGCCAGCAGGACTAGCGGGGGGGAAGATACGCAGTATTTT,CASRTSGGEDTQYF
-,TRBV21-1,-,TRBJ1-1,TGTGCCAGCATCCAGGTGGGTGGGATCAGGGGGGCTTTCTTT,CASIQVGGIRGAFF
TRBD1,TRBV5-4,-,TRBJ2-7,TGTGCCAGCAGTCCGGACCGACAGGGGCCCTACGAGCAGTACTTC,CASSPDRQGPYEQYF
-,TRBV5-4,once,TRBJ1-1,TGTGCCAGCAGCCCTAGACAGTCTTCGAACACTGAAGCTTTCTTT,CASSPRQSSNTEAFF